This record looks at one TCR beta chain sequence and its context. Profiling relied on immunoSEQ multiplex PCR, and the TCRdb table lists in-frame clones only, not all of them. The sample includes around 500,000 clones, about four fifths of them seen just once. The sample comes from a study of shared clonotypes between healthy human individuals. The ends were cut back, 3 bases at V and 6 bases at J, with 9 bases in the middle. Looked up from germline, CDR1 is SEHNR and CDR2 is FQNEAQ (reference sequence). The CDR3 is 12 residues long. Some 84 million PBMCs supplied genomic DNA for unsorted samples. The chain combines TRBV7-9 with TRBJ2-7; D unclear. This TCR derives from a woman between 40 and 50 years old in good health. Some clones in this sample may be carry-over from other donors' samples. Sample: PBMCs. CDR3 loop: CASSFARAEQYF. The CDR3 bases are TGTGCCAGCAGCTTCGCTAGGGCCGAGCAGTACTTC.